The T cell receptor (beta chain) described here comes from a study of cytomegalovirus exposure and HLA in healthy donors. Study-wide context: The approximately 130 validation repertoires and the approximately 700 first-cohort repertoires shared a platform, a later analysis reported.

Only in-frame clones appear in the TCRdb table, and some are missing; sequencing was by immunoSEQ multiplex PCR. There are about 360,000 clones in the sample; approximately 90% occur only once, and 0.83% lies in the top ten. This CDR3 is built from 16 residues. The V segment lost 6 bases and the J segment 7 bases; nucleotides outside the gene matches: 15. Germline V gives CDR1 MNHEY, CDR2 SMNVEV (reference sequence). The sequenced sample consisted of PBMCs. The receptor was derived from a woman under 30 in good health and CMV-seronegative. V usage is TRBV27 and J usage is TRBJ1-5, with TRBD1 matching over 7 bases. The CDR3 sequence: CASRLQGPSTGQPQHF. CDR3 nucleotide sequence: TGTGCCAGCAGACTACAGGGGCCGTCGACGGGGCAGCCCCAGCATTTT.